This T cell receptor beta chain is from a study of PD-1 blockade in classical Hodgkin lymphoma. Some clones are missing from TCRdb's copy, which holds only in-frame ones; the method was immunoSEQ multiplex PCR. The table has 45,000 to 60,000 clones, roughly 80% seen once. The germline CDR1 and CDR2 sequences are ENHRY and SYGVKD. The CDR3 loop spans 14 amino acids. Time point reported: cycle 4 day 1 (C4D1), after six to seven weeks of nivolumab. The patients all showed relapse after autologous stem cell transplantation, while their brentuximab vedotin exposure varied. Study-wide points: A reduction in baseline TCR diversity was reportedly seen in newly diagnosed patients relative to healthy donors.

Remarks on this clone: The antigen remains unidentified. Sequence at one end of the junction differs from germline and may be a read error.

V and J are TRBV10-3 and TRBJ2-2, with a possible D match to TRBD2 (6 bases). This TCR came from a human donor with classical Hodgkin lymphoma. This specimen consisted of peripheral blood mononuclear cells (PBMCs), obtained before the fourth cycle of nivolumab. The CDR3 sequence: CASSYALGGGELFF. The DNA of the CDR3 is TGTGCCAGCAGTTACGCCTTGGGGGGCGGGGAGCTGTTTTTT.